Listed below are T cell receptor beta chains from one sample, sequenced in a study of memory CD4+ T cells and cytomegalovirus serostatus. This table comes from immunoSEQ multiplex PCR, and its TCRdb copy is limited to in-frame clones, with some not included. Of under 35,000 clones listed, about 80% are singletons. Input material: memory CD4+ T cells from blood. The receptors were sampled from an adult in good health and CMV-seronegative. Some clones in this sample may be carry-over from other donors' samples. The CDR3 runs from the conserved cysteine through the conserved F or W. The D gene is left open where the match is weak. Expanded clones get a size class; other rows say once, few or many, or leave the size out.

d_call	clone_size	v_call	j_call	cdr3_nt	cdr3_aa
TRBD2	.	TRBV9	TRBJ2-1	TGTGCCAGCAGCGTAGCCGGGCGGGGGGGTGGTGAGCAGTTCTTC	CASSVAGRGGGEQFF
.	.	TRBV6-1	TRBJ1-2	TGTGCCAGCAGTGAAGCTGAGGGGGGAATTAACTATGGCTACACCTTC	CASSEAEGGINYGYTF
TRBD2	.	TRBV27	TRBJ2-3	TGTGCCAGCAGTGGGGGGGTGAGGGCAGATACGCAGTATTTT	CASSGGVRADTQYF
TRBD1	.	TRBV7-9	TRBJ1-6	TGTGCCAGCAGCTTATCGACAGGGGGTAATTCACCCCTCCACTTT	CASSLSTGGNSPLHF
TRBD2	.	TRBV28	TRBJ2-7	TGTGCCAGCAGTTCCCCGGGGGGGGGATCGAGCCCCTACGAGCAGTACTTC	CASSSPGGGSSPYEQYF
.	few	TRBV11-2	TRBJ2-7	TGTGCCAGCAGCTTAGAGGGCAGGGGTCACGAGCAGTACTTC	CASSLEGRGHEQYF
.	few	TRBV10-1	TRBJ2-7	TGCGCCAGCAGTGAGTCGACGGGCCCCTACGAGCAGTACTTC	CASSESTGPYEQYF
.	.	TRBV6-5	TRBJ1-1	TGTGCCATCAGTGTCGACGGACTGAACACTGAAGCTTTCTTT	CAISVDGLNTEAFF
.	.	TRBV7-2	TRBJ1-4	TGTGCCAGCAGCCCCTTGGGAGGGCCTGGTGAAAAACTGTTTTTT	CASSPLGGPGEKLFF
.	.	TRBV19	TRBJ2-1	TGTGCCAGTAGTATTGGGTTCGGCGGGGCGGGGCCCTCCTACAATGAGCAGTTCTTC	CASSIGFGGAGPSYNEQFF
.	.	TRBV14	TRBJ1-2	TGTGCCAGCAGCCATTGGCCCTCTAATGGCTACACCTTC	CASSHWPSNGYTF
.	few	TRBV6-5	TRBJ1-2	TGTGCCAGCAGTTTATCGACCTTATCCCGTGGCTACACCTTC	CASSLSTLSRGYTF
.	.	TRBV10-1	TRBJ2-2	TGCGCCAGCAGTGGGGCCTTCACCGGGGAGCTGTTTTTT	CASSGAFTGELFF
.	once	TRBV6-6	TRBJ1-1	TGTGCCAGCCGAACAGGAGGGAGCGGCACTGAAGCTTTCTTT	CASRTGGSGTEAFF
TRBD2	.	TRBV7-9	TRBJ2-3	TGTGCCAGCAGCTTAGGAGCGGGGGCCACAGATACGCAGTATTTT	CASSLGAGATDTQYF
.	.	TRBV18	TRBJ1-5	TGTGCCAGCTCACCACGAGGGGACGGCAATCAGCCCCAGCATTTT	CASSPRGDGNQPQHF
.	.	TRBV10-3	TRBJ2-2	TGTGCCATCAGTCCTCAGGCAGGAAGGAACACCGGGGAGCTGTTTTTT	CAISPQAGRNTGELFF
.	.	TRBV4-2	TRBJ2-6	TGTGCCAGCAGCCAAGTAATGGGGGTCGGGGCCAACGTCCTGACTTTC	CASSQVMGVGANVLTF
.	.	TRBV5-4	TRBJ2-2	TGTGCCAGCAGCTCCGAGGGTCGGACCGGGGAGCTGTTTTTT	CASSSEGRTGELFF
.	.	TRBV2	TRBJ1-4	TGTGCCAGCAGTGAAATTAGGAGGGTCAGTGAAAAACTGTTTTTT	CASSEIRRVSEKLFF
.	.	TRBV7-2	TRBJ2-2	TGTGCCAGCGGACGGAGAAACACCGGGGAGCTGTTTTTT	CASGRRNTGELFF
.	once	TRBV19	TRBJ2-5	TGTGCCAGTAGTATAGTCAGGGAGGAGACCCAGTACTTC	CASSIVREETQYF